A single sample is the source of the 32 T cell receptor beta chains below, sequenced in a study of shared clonotypes between healthy human individuals. The naive CD8 fraction comprised CD45RO-negative cells positively selected for CCR7 and excluded terminally differentiated effector memory CD45RA+ cells. Sequencing was performed with immunoSEQ multiplex PCR; in TCRdb, only in-frame clones are kept and a portion is missing. The sample has nearly 600,000 clones; about 95% are singletons. The specimen sequenced was naive CD8+ T cells sorted from blood. The receptors originated from a woman aged 25 to 39 in good health.

V usage is TRBV9 and J usage is TRBJ2-1, with D perhaps assigned TRBD1 or TRBD2 (6 bases each). V lost 4 bases to trimming and J lost 2 bases, with 22 bases between them. CDR3 length equals 18 residues. Germline CDR1 reads SGDLS; CDR2 reads YYNGEE. The CDR3 protein is CASSPFRGSGLTYNEQFF. The CDR3 region has the DNA TGTGCCAGCAGCCCATTCAGGGGTAGCGGCCTCACCTACAATGAGCAGTTCTTC.

The sample holds one count of this clone. The J gene is TRBJ1-2, the V gene TRBV2; 7 bases line up with TRBD1. J was trimmed by 2 bases and V by 3 bases; bases with no gene match: 15. The CDR3 extends over 18 amino acids. The germline V gene has CDR1 SNHLY and CDR2 FYNNEI. The CDR3 sequence is CASSDSPGGRDSNYGYTF. CDR3 DNA sequence: TGTGCCAGCAGTGATTCGCCCGGCGGTCGGGACAGCAACTATGGCTACACCTTC. The entire variable domain, with the rest obtained from reference TRBV2 and TRBJ1-2, is as follows: EPEVTQTPSHQVTQMGQEVILRCVPISNHLYFYWYRQILGQKVEFLVSFYNNEISEKSEIFDDQFSVERPDGSNFTLKIRSTKLEDSAMYFCASSDSPGGRDSNYGYTFGSGTRLTVV.

This sequence joins TRBV4-1 and TRBJ2-7; D is possibly TRBD2 (6 bases). CDR1 and CDR2 (germline): MGHRA, YSYEKL. With 3 bases removed from V and 0 bases from J, the gap between germline ends came to 12 bases. CDR3 length: 15 residues. The CDR3 reads CASSHRDSSSYEQYF. The CDR3 DNA is TGCGCCAGCAGCCACCGGGACTCTAGCTCCTACGAGCAGTACTTC.

This chain joins TRBV4-2 and TRBJ1-5; 7 bases align to TRBD1. Germline-derived CDR1 and CDR2 are LGHNA and YNFKEQ. The CDR3 is 16 residues long. The V gene end was trimmed by 0 bases and the J gene end by 6 bases; junction bases not matched to a gene: 8. The DNA of the CDR3 is TGTGCCAGCAGCCAAGAGTTGAGACAGGGAGGTCAGCCCCAGCATTTT. It is translated as CASSQELRQGGQPQHF.

V and J are TRBV14 and TRBJ2-5, with 7 nucleotides matching TRBD2. The J call is doubtful: the DNA matches TRBJ2-7 better. This CDR3 region has 14 residues. In germline, CDR1 is SGHDN, CDR2 FVKESK. The CDR3 nucleotides read TGTGCCAGCAGCCAAAGCGGGGCGGGGGACGAGCAGTACTTC. It encodes CASSQSGAGDEQYF.

J is TRBJ1-1 and V is TRBV7-9, with TRBD1 identical over 12 bases. The CDR3 consists of 14 residues. Germline CDR1 is SEHNR and CDR2 is FQNEAQ (reference sequence). V trimming: 9 bases; J trimming: 5 bases; junction bases outside the gene matches: 7. For the CDR3, the DNA is TGTGCCAGTGCCGGGACAGGGGGCTATACTGAAGCTTTCTTT. Translation gives CASAGTGGYTEAFF.

This chain uses TRBV28 with TRBJ2-3; 7 nucleotides line up with TRBD2. The CDR3 covers 20 residues. V lost 4 bases to trimming and J lost 2 bases; unmatched junction nucleotides: 21. CDR1 is MDHEN, CDR2 SYDVKM, per germline. CDR3 DNA sequence: TGTGCCAGCAGTTCCAACGCGTTCGATAGCGGGCGCCACGACACAGATACGCAGTATTTT. Amino acids: CASSSNAFDSGRHDTDTQYF. Full variable domain (missing parts from reference TRBV28 and TRBJ2-3): DVKVTQSSRYLVKRTGEKVFLECVQDMDHENMFWYRQDPGLGLRLIYFSYDVKMKEKGDIPEGYSVSREKKERFSLILESASTNQTSMYLCASSSNAFDSGRHDTDTQYFGPGTRLTVL.

As to this clone: Other nucleotide sequences in the sample specify the same CDR3. The J gene is TRBJ1-5, the V gene TRBV27; D gene ambiguous. Trimming left V 6 bases short and J 2 bases short, with 11 bases between. This CDR3 region has 14 residues. Germline CDR1 MNHEY, CDR2 SMNVEV (reference sequence). CDR3 nucleotide sequence: TGTGCCAGCAGCCCTATCGGGGGCAATCAGCCCCAGCATTTT. Its protein product is CASSPIGGNQPQHF.

This chain connects TRBV10-3 to TRBJ1-2; D unclear. The germline V gene encodes CDR1 ENHRY and CDR2 SYGVKD. The CDR3 covers 13 residues. V was cut by 3 bases and J by 8 bases, with 13 bases left in between. CDR3 protein: CAISDRGGEGYTF. CDR3 nucleotide sequence: TGTGCCATCAGTGACCGGGGAGGAGAGGGCTACACCTTC.

The count of this clone is one. The CDR3 reads CASSPGTSGMDTQYF. DNA for the CDR3: TGTGCCAGCAGCCCCGGGACTAGCGGGATGGATACGCAGTATTTT. The genes are TRBV2 and TRBJ2-3, with TRBD2 identical over 13 bases. V trimming: 6 bases; J trimming: 6 bases; junction bases outside the gene matches: 6. The germline V gene encodes CDR1 SNHLY and CDR2 FYNNEI. The CDR3 covers 15 residues. The full variable domain, rest sourced from reference TRBV2 and TRBJ2-3, is EPEVTQTPSHQVTQMGQEVILRCVPISNHLYFYWYRQILGQKVEFLVSFYNNEISEKSEIFDDQFSVERPDGSNFTLKIRSTKLEDSAMYFCASSPGTSGMDTQYFGPGTRLTVL.

The chain has TRBV13 and TRBJ2-7; D remains ambiguous. There are 15 residues in the CDR3. Deletions cut 5 bases from V and 5 bases from J, with 19 bases between. CDR1 is PRHDT and CDR2 is FYEKMQ in the germline V gene (reference sequence). This CDR3 reads CASSTVASSGNEQYF. As DNA, the CDR3 is TGTGCCAGCAGCACTGTGGCTTCGAGTGGAAACGAGCAGTACTTC.

With regard to this clone: This sample also contains other DNA sequences that code for the same CDR3. This chain connects TRBV9 to TRBJ2-1, with D unresolved. Per the germline V gene, CDR1 is SGDLS and CDR2 is YYNGEE. With 0 bases removed from V and 6 bases from J, the gap between germline ends came to 7 bases. The CDR3 is 13 amino acids. CDR3 loop: CASSVGRSNEQFF. For the CDR3, the DNA is TGTGCCAGCAGCGTAGGTAGAAGCAATGAGCAGTTCTTC.

Notes on this clone: Other nucleotide sequences in the sample specify the same CDR3. The chain has TRBV4-1 and TRBJ2-3; weak D call: TRBD1 (5 bases). The CDR3 consists of 14 residues. Germline V CDR1 and CDR2: MGHRA, YSYEKL. V lost 1 base to trimming and J lost 1 base, with 6 bases between them. CDR3 sequence reads: CASSQVGGTDTQYF. The CDR3 DNA follows: TGCGCCAGCAGCCAAGTAGGGGGCACAGATACGCAGTATTTT.

The chain has TRBV5-6 and TRBJ2-2; TRBD1 agrees at 9 bases. V shed 3 bases and J 6 bases; nucleotides not matched to a gene: 3. The germline V gene has CDR1 SGHDT and CDR2 YYEEEE. The CDR3 consists of 14 residues. The CDR3 protein is CASSSGTGSGELFF. In nucleotides, the CDR3 is TGTGCCAGCAGCTCCGGGACAGGGTCCGGGGAGCTGTTTTTT.

This rearrangement joins TRBV28 to TRBJ2-1; 7 nucleotides line up with TRBD2. The CDR3 runs 15 residues. V was pared by 3 bases and J by 6 bases, with 8 bases of the junction left unmatched. Germline CDR1 is MDHEN and CDR2 is SYDVKM. The CDR3 DNA reads TGTGCCAGCAGTTTTGCCCTAGCGGCCCCCAATGAGCAGTTCTTC. Amino acid sequence: CASSFALAAPNEQFF.

The rearrangement links TRBV7-3 to TRBJ2-1, with 8 bases lining up with TRBD2. The CDR3 totals 15 residues. Trimming took 1 base from V and 7 from J; bases not matched to a gene: 6. Germline V gene lookup returns CDR1 SGHTA and CDR2 FQGTGA. CDR3 in DNA: TGTGCCAGCAGCTTAAGGTCGGGAGGGTCAAATGAGCAGTTCTTC. Amino acid sequence: CASSLRSGGSNEQFF.

The chain links TRBV5-4 to TRBJ1-1; D gene ambiguous. V was trimmed by 2 bases and J by 7 bases, leaving 9 bases between them. This CDR3 contains 12 residues. Germline CDR1 and CDR2: SGHNT and YYREEE (reference sequence). The chain's CDR3 is CASSFYKGEAFF. For the CDR3, the DNA is TGTGCCAGCAGCTTTTATAAAGGTGAAGCTTTCTTT.

This chain links TRBV6-5 with TRBJ1-5; tentatively, D is TRBD1 (5 bases). The CDR3 totals 13 residues. CDR1 and CDR2 from the germline V gene are MNHEY and SVGAGI. The V and J ends lost 6 bases and 3 bases respectively, with 9 bases between them. CDR3 DNA: TGTGCCAGCAGCCGGGACCTCAATCAGCCCCAGCATTTT. Encoded protein: CASSRDLNQPQHF.

The V gene is TRBV5-1, the J gene TRBJ2-7; TRBD2 might be the D (6 bases). V was cut by 4 bases and J by 2 bases, with 16 bases left in between. The CDR3 runs to 15 residues. Germline V lookup: CDR1 SGHRS, CDR2 YFSETQ. The CDR3 region is CASSIGTHSTYEQYF. CDR3 in DNA: TGCGCCAGCAGCATCGGGACTCACAGCACCTACGAGCAGTACTTC.

The J gene is TRBJ2-7, the V gene TRBV19; D perhaps matches TRBD1 (5 bases). Germline V gene lookup returns CDR1 LNHDA and CDR2 SQIVND (reference sequence). This CDR3 has 13 amino acids. V lost 7 bases to trimming and J lost 1 base, with 11 bases between them. CDR3 sequence reads: CASTDTQSYEQYF. The CDR3 DNA reads as TGTGCCAGTACGGACACGCAATCCTACGAGCAGTACTTC.

The chain couples TRBV5-4 to TRBJ2-7; maybe TRBD1 (6 bases). Trimming took 3 bases from V and 0 from J, leaving 16 bases between them. CDR1 SGHNT and CDR2 YYREEE come from the germline V gene (reference sequence). The CDR3 covers 16 residues. Written as DNA, the CDR3 is TGTGCCAGCAGCTCCACGACAGGTATACGCTCCTACGAGCAGTACTTC. This encodes CASSSTTGIRSYEQYF.

As concerns this clone: This sample also contains other DNA sequences that code for the same CDR3. J is TRBJ2-7 and V is TRBV27; the match to TRBD2 covers 7 bases. The CDR3 is made up of 14 amino acids. V was pared by 3 bases and J by 3 bases, with 5 bases of the junction left unmatched. CDR1 and CDR2 from the germline V gene are MNHEY and SMNVEV (reference sequence). CDR3 bases: TGTGCCAGCAGTTTGGCTAGCGGTGGCTACGAGCAGTACTTC. It yields the protein CASSLASGGYEQYF.

The chain couples TRBV30 to TRBJ2-2, with TRBD1 matching 7 bases. Germline CDR1 and CDR2: GTSNPN and SVGIG (reference sequence). The V segment lost 3 bases and the J segment 5 bases; nucleotides outside the gene matches: 9. The CDR3 is made up of 15 amino acids. CDR3 protein: CAWSGGQARTGELFF. The CDR3 DNA sequence: TGTGCCTGGAGCGGTGGACAGGCTAGAACCGGGGAGCTGTTTTTT.

CDR3: CASSLRRGPLEQYF. CDR3 DNA sequence: TGCGCCAGCAGCTTGCGCAGGGGGCCTCTCGAGCAGTACTTC. This chain joins TRBV5-1 and TRBJ2-7, with 8 bases identical to TRBD1. The ends lost 1 base at V and 6 bases at J; junction bases unmatched: 6. The germline CDR1 and CDR2 sequences are SGHRS and YFSETQ. This CDR3 is 14 amino acids long.

This rearrangement joins TRBV28 to TRBJ1-5; 7 bases fit TRBD1. Germline V gives CDR1 MDHEN, CDR2 SYDVKM. The CDR3 length is 14 residues. The V and J ends lost 6 bases and 7 bases, in that order; junction bases with no gene match: 9. CDR3 sequence reads: CASRQTTGMQPQHF. The CDR3 region has the DNA TGTGCCAGCAGACAAACGACAGGGATGCAGCCCCAGCATTTT.

This chain links TRBV19 with TRBJ2-1; 8 bases align to TRBD2. Looked up from germline, CDR1 is LNHDA and CDR2 is SQIVND (reference sequence). The trim removed 3 bases at V and 10 bases at J, leaving 2 bases unmatched. The CDR3 spans 12 residues. The CDR3 is CASSIPSGEQFF. CDR3 in DNA: TGTGCCAGTAGTATCCCTAGCGGGGAGCAGTTCTTC. Using reference TRBV19 and TRBJ2-1 for the parts outside the CDR3, the full variable domain is DGGITQSPKYLFRKEGQNVTLSCEQNLNHDAMYWYRQDPGQGLRLIYYSQIVNDFQKGDIAEGYSVSREKKESFPLTVTSAQKNPTAFYLCASSIPSGEQFFGPGTRLTVL.

This chain connects TRBV7-9 to TRBJ2-7; D uncertain. The CDR3 spans 13 residues. V lost 1 base to trimming and J lost 3 bases, with 7 bases between them. Germline V CDR1 and CDR2: SEHNR, FQNEAQ (reference sequence). The CDR3 DNA reads TGTGCCAGCAGCTTAGTACTCGGCTACGAGCAGTACTTC. As protein: CASSLVLGYEQYF.

The chain joins TRBV5-5 to TRBJ1-2; D is uncertain. The length of the CDR3 is 14 residues. With 4 bases removed from V and 1 base from J, the gap between germline ends came to 11 bases. CDR1 and CDR2 (germline): SGHKS, YYEKEE (reference sequence). The CDR3 loop is CASSDNTINYGYTF. The CDR3, as DNA: TGTGCCAGCAGCGATAACACGATTAACTATGGCTACACCTTC.

This chain links TRBV28 with TRBJ1-1; TRBD1 aligns across 9 bases. With 6 bases clipped from V and 6 bases from J, the junction kept 11 bases outside the gene matches. In germline, CDR1 is MDHEN, CDR2 SYDVKM. The CDR3 runs to 15 residues. CDR3: CASSLHTGGLPEAFF. In DNA form, the CDR3 reads TGTGCCAGCAGCTTACACACAGGGGGCTTACCTGAAGCTTTCTTT.

This clone appeared once. The chain couples TRBV7-8 to TRBJ2-1, with D possibly matching TRBD2 (6 bases). CDR1 is SGHVS, CDR2 FQNEAQ, per germline. The CDR3 loop spans 17 amino acids. The V end was cut by 4 bases, the J end by 0 bases, with 16 bases between. CDR3 in amino acids: CASSSAIAAFSYNEQFF. The CDR3 nucleotides read TGTGCCAGCAGCTCGGCCATAGCGGCCTTCTCCTACAATGAGCAGTTCTTC.

The chain is built from TRBV5-4 and TRBJ1-1; tentative D call: TRBD1 (5 bases). This CDR3 has 15 residues. V lost 0 bases, J lost 1 base, and 10 bases lay in between. The germline CDR1 and CDR2 sequences are SGHNT and YYREEE (reference sequence). The CDR3 region is CASSLEWGGNTEAFF. CDR3 coding DNA: TGTGCCAGCAGCTTGGAATGGGGCGGGAACACTGAAGCTTTCTTT.

The gene calls are TRBV6-6 and TRBJ1-4, with D possibly matching TRBD1 (5 bases). This CDR3 comprises 15 residues. Trimming took off 8 bases at V and 0 bases at J, with 13 bases between the two ends. From germline, CDR1 is MNHNY and CDR2 SVGAGI (reference sequence). CDR3: CASGAPEATNEKLFF. As DNA, the CDR3 is TGTGCCAGCGGGGCCCCAGAAGCAACTAATGAAAAACTGTTTTTT.